This T cell receptor beta chain was documented in a study of graft-versus-host responses after intestinal transplantation. Study background: Anti-thymocyte globulin induction, then tacrolimus and steroids for around 3 years, went to all recipients.

Germline lookup yields CDR1 MRHNA and CDR2 SNTAGT. Trimming removed 5 bases from V and 5 bases from J; junction bases left unmatched: 8. The CDR3 totals 15 residues. On this clone itself: Its antigen is undetermined.

Sequenced by immunoSEQ multiplex PCR; TCRdb stores in-frame clones only, minus some. The sample carries 95,000 to 150,000 clones, 90% to 95% recorded once. This clonotype was obtained from a human donor who received an intestinal transplant. The material was unstimulated CD4+ T cells sorted from spleen or lymph node cells, obtained before intestinal transplant. This sequence joins TRBV6-4 and TRBJ2-2, with 7 positions matching TRBD2. This chain's CDR3 is CASSPAGVRTGELFF. The CDR3, as DNA: TGTGCCAGCAGTCCGGCGGGAGTAAGGACCGGGGAGCTGTTTTTT.